This T cell receptor beta chain is from a study of blood T cell repertoires in COVID-19. Turning to the study itself: Material from acute and convalescent COVID-19 was sourced from the United States, Italy and Spain.

Participant-reported clinical history was the basis for cohort assignment. Per the authors' pipeline: Using reference gene primer amplification, nucleated cell counts were estimated. Using immunoSEQ multiplex PCR, the repertoire was profiled, and TCRdb retains in-frame clones only, with some absent. Clone size and V and J calls were adopted from that table, with D and trimming inferred from the DNA. The repertoire holds approximately 440,000 clones, with about nine tenths as singletons. The receptor comes from a woman between 18 and 29 years old who had recovered from COVID-19. Sequenced material: PBMCs or T cells enriched from blood (not recorded which).

CDR3 coding DNA: TGTGCCTGGAGTTTTACAGGGAGTTGGAGCAATCAGCCCCAGCATTTT. Its translation is CAWSFTGSWSNQPQHF. V is TRBV30 and J is TRBJ1-5; D is possibly TRBD1 (6 bases). The CDR3 covers 16 residues. Germline assignment: CDR1 GTSNPN and CDR2 SVGIG (reference sequence). Trimming cost V 2 bases and J 1 base, with 15 bases left between them.